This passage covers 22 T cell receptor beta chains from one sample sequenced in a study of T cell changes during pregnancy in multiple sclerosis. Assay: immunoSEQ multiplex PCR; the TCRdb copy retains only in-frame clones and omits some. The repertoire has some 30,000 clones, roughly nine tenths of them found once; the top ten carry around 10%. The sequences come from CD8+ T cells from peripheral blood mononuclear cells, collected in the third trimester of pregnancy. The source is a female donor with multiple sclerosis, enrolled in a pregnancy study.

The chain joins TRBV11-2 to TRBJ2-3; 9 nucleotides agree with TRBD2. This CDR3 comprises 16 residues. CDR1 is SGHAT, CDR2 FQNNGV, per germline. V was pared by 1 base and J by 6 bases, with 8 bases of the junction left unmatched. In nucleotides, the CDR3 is TGTGCCAGCAGCTTAGGCGGGCTAGCGGGGCTCGATACGCAGTATTTT. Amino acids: CASSLGGLAGLDTQYF.

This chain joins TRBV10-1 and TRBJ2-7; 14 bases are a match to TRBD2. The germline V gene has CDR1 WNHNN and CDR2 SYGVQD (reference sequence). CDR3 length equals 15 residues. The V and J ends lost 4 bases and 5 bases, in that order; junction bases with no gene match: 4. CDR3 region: CASSGPGLAGDEQYF. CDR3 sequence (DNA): TGCGCCAGCAGTGGGCCGGGACTAGCGGGAGACGAGCAGTACTTC.

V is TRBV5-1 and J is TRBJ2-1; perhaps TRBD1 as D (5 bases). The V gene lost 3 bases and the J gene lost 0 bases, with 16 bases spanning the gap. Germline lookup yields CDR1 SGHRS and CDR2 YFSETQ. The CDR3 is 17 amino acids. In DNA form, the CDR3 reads TGCGCCAGCAGCTCCCGACAGCTCCTCTTCTCCTACAATGAGCAGTTCTTC. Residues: CASSSRQLLFSYNEQFF.

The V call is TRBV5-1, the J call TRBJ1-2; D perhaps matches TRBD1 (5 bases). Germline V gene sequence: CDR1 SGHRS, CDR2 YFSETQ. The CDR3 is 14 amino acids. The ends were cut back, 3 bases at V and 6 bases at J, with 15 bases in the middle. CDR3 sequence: CASSWDLGGDGYTF. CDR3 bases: TGCGCCAGCAGCTGGGATTTGGGAGGGGATGGCTACACCTTC.

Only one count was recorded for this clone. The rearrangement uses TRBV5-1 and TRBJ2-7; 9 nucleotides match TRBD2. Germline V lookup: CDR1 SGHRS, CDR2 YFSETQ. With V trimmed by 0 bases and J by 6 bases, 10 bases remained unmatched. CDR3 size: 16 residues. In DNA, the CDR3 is TGCGCCAGCAGCTTGGCCGGGCGGGGGGGTACTTTCGAGCAGTACTTC. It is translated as CASSLAGRGGTFEQYF.

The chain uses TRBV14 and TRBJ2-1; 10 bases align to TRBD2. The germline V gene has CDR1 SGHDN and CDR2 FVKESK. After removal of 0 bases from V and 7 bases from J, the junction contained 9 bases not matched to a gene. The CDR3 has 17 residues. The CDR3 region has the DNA TGTGCCAGCAGCCAAGACCCCGGGCTAGCGGGAGAAAATGAGCAGTTCTTC. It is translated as CASSQDPGLAGENEQFF.

The CDR3, as DNA: TGTGCCAGCAGTTACTTGGACAGGCTTTGGGAGCAGTACTTC. Translated: CASSYLDRLWEQYF. The chain links TRBV6-5 to TRBJ2-7; 7 nucleotides agree with TRBD1. CDR1 is MNHEY and CDR2 is SVGAGI in the germline V gene. This CDR3 region has 14 residues. V trimming: 1 base; J trimming: 7 bases; junction bases outside the gene matches: 7.

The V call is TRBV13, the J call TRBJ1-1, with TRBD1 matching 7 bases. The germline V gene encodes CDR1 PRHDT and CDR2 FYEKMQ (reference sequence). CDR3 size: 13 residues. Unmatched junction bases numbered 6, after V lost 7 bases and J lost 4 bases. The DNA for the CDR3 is TGTGCCAGCACGGACAGGCGGGCCACTGAAGCTTTCTTT. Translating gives CASTDRRATEAFF.

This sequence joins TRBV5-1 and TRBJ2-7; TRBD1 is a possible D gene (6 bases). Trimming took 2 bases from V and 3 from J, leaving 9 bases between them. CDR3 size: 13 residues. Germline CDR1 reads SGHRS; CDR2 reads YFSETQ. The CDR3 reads CASSFGGLYEQYF. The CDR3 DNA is TGCGCCAGCAGCTTTGGGGGCCTCTACGAGCAGTACTTC. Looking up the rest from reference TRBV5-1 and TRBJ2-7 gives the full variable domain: KAGVTQTPRYLIKTRGQQVTLSCSPISGHRSVSWYQQTPGQGLQFLFEYFSETQRNKGNFPGRFSGRQFSNSRSEMNVSTLELGDSALYLCASSFGGLYEQYFGPGTRLTVT.

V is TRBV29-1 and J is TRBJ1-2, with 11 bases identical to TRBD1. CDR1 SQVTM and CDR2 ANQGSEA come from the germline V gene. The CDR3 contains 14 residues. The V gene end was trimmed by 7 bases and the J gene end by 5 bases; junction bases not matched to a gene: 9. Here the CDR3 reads CSAGRTGGYYGYTF. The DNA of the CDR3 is TGCAGCGCCGGCCGGACAGGGGGCTATTATGGCTACACCTTC. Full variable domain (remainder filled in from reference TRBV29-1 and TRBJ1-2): SAVISQKPSRDICQRGTSLTIQCQVDSQVTMMFWYRQQPGQSLTLIATANQGSEATYESGFVIDKFPISRPNLTFSTLTVSNMSPEDSSIYLCSAGRTGGYYGYTFGSGTRLTVV.

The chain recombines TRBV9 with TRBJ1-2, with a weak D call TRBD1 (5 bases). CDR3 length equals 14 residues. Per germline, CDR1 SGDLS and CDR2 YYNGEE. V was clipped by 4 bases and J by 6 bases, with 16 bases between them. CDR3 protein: CASSQGLFMDGYTF. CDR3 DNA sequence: TGTGCCAGCAGCCAGGGCCTCTTTATGGATGGCTACACCTTC.

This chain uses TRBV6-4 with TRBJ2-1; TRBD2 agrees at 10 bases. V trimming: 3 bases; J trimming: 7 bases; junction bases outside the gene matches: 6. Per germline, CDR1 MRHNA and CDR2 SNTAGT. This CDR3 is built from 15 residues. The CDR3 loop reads CASSELAGAENEQFF. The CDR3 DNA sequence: TGTGCCAGCAGTGAGCTAGCGGGAGCTGAGAATGAGCAGTTCTTC.

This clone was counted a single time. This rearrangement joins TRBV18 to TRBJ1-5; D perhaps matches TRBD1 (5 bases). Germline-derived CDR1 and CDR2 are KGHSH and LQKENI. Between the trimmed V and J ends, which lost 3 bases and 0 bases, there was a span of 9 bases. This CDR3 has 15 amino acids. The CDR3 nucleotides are TGTGCCAGCTCACCGCACAGGTTTAGCAATCAGCCCCAGCATTTT. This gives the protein CASSPHRFSNQPQHF.

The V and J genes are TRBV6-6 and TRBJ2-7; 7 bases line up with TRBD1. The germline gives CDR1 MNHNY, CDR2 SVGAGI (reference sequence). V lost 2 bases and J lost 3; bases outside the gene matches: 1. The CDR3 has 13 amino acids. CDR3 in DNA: TGTGCCAGCAGTTACAACAGGGGCTACGAGCAGTACTTC. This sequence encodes CASSYNRGYEQYF.

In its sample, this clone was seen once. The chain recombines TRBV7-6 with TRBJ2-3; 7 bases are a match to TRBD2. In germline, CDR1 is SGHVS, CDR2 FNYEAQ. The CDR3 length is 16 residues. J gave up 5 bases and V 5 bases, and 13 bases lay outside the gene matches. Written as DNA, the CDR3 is TGTGCCAGCAGCCCCCCGGGGACGGAGCGGGGAGATACGCAGTATTTT. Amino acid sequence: CASSPPGTERGDTQYF.

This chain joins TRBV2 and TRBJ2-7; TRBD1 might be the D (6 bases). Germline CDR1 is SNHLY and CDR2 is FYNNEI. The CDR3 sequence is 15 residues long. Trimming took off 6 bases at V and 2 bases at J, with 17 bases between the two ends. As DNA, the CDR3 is TGTGCCAGCAGGGGCCCCGAGGACAGCGCCTACGAGCAGTACTTC. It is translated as CASRGPEDSAYEQYF.

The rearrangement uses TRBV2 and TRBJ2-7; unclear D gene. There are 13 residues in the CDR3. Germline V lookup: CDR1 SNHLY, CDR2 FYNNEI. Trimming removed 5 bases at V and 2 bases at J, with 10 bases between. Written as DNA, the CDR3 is TGTGCCAGCAGTTACGGTTTAACCTACGAGCAGTACTTC. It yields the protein CASSYGLTYEQYF.

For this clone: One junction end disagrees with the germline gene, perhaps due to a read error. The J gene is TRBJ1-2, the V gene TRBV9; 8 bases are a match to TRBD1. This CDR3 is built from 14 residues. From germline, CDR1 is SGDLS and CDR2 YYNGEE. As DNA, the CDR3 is TGTGCCAGCAGCCCCGGGACAGGAAACTCCCTAGGATCCTTC. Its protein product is CASSPGTGNSLGSF.

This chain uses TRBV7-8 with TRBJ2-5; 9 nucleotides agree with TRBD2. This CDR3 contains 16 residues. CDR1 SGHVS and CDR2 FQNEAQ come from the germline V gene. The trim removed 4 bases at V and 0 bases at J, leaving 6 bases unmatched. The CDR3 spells CASSSPSGGNQETQYF. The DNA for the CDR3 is TGTGCCAGCAGCTCCCCAAGCGGGGGGAACCAAGAGACCCAGTACTTC.

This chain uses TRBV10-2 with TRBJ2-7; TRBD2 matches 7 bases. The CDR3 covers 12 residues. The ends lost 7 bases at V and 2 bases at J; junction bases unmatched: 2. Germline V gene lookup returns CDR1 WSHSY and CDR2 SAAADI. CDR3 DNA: TGCGCCAGCACTAGCGGAACCTACGAGCAGTACTTC. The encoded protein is CASTSGTYEQYF.

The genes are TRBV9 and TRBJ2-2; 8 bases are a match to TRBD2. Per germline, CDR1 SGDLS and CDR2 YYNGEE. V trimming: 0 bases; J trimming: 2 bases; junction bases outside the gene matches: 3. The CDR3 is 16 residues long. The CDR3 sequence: CASSVASGSNTGELFF. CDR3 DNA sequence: TGTGCCAGCAGCGTAGCAAGCGGGAGTAACACCGGGGAGCTGTTTTTT. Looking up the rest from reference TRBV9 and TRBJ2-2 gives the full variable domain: DSGVTQTPKHLITATGQRVTLRCSPRSGDLSVYWYQQSLDQGLQFLIQYYNGEERAKGNILERFSAQQFPDLHSELNLSSLELGDSALYFCASSVASGSNTGELFFGEGSRLTVL.

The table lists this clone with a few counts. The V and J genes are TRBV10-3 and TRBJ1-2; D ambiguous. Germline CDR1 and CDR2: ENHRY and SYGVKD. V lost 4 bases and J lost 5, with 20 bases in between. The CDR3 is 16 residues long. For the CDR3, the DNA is TGTGCCATCAGTGTGGAAGAGGGAGAGTCTCTATATGGCTACACCTTC. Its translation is CAISVEEGESLYGYTF.